This TCR beta chain was observed in a study of cytomegalovirus exposure and HLA in healthy donors. PCR employed 60 Vbeta and 13 Jbeta primers. The method was immunoSEQ multiplex PCR; TCRdb's version includes in-frame clones alone and lacks a portion of them. The data hold about 37,000 clones, with 68% observed a single time. The receptor comes from a man between 40 and 49 years old in good health and CMV-seronegative. Material for sequencing was PBMCs.

The CDR3 region is CASSYREYNSPLHF. The DNA of the CDR3 is TGTGCCAGCAGTTACCGAGAATATAATTCACCCCTCCACTTT. The chain combines TRBV6-5 with TRBJ1-6; no clear D. The germline V gene encodes CDR1 MNHEY and CDR2 SVGAGI. The length of the CDR3 is 14 residues. Between the trimmed V and J ends, which lost 2 bases and 4 bases, there was a span of 6 bases.